The clone carrying this T cell receptor beta chain was seen only once. Its target is unknown. Germline V gene lookup returns CDR1 LNHDA and CDR2 SQIVND (reference sequence). Trimming at V came to 7 bases and at J to 4 bases, leaving 6 bases not matched to a gene. This CDR3 contains 14 residues. The record originates from a study of PD-L1 blockade in urothelial cancer. Study-level background: Tumor samples showed a median count of roughly 1,400 T cells. Study-wide results and caveats: More tumor-infiltrating T lymphocytes were found in patients with durable benefit. The authors used one FFPE tumor sample per patient and did not take it right before treatment.

With amplified housekeeping genes, the DNA of FFPE tumors was quantified. Profiled with immunoSEQ multiplex PCR; TCRdb holds only in-frame clones, not every one. The sample records 30,000 to 40,000 clones, 35% to 40% being singletons. The chain recombines TRBV19 with TRBJ1-4, with 7 nucleotides matching TRBD1. Source: tumor tissue, taken before atezolizumab (anti-PD-L1) treatment. The receptor was isolated from a man aged 55 to 70 with urothelial cancer. The CDR3 reads CASTPGQINEKLFF. CDR3 in DNA: TGTGCCAGTACCCCGGGACAGATTAATGAAAAACTGTTTTTT.